These 23 T cell receptor beta chains share one sample of origin, sequenced in a study of CD8+ T cells in alopecia areata. Extraction of RNA preceded its reverse transcription into cDNA, which served as the sequencing template. The assay was immunoSEQ multiplex PCR, and TCRdb's table has in-frame clones only and misses some. Among around 120,000 clones, 50% to 55% were seen once, and the ten largest hold roughly 0.5%. Treatment indicated: oral pan-JAK inhibitor, 5-10 mg twice daily. Material: CD4+ T cells sorted from blood, obtained at week 4, from a patient treated with tofacitinib. The receptors here all came from a human donor with alopecia areata.

This clone appeared a few times. The CDR3 DNA reads TGCAGCGTTGAAGGGCTGGGACAAGGGGCAGACGAGCAGTACTTC. As protein: CSVEGLGQGADEQYF. V and J are TRBV29-1 and TRBJ2-7, with a weak D call TRBD1 (6 bases). The V and J ends lost 1 base and 5 bases respectively, with 18 bases between them. This CDR3 has 15 residues. Germline V gives CDR1 SQVTM, CDR2 ANQGSEA.

This clone has only a few counts. The chain has TRBV10-2 and TRBJ2-1; TRBD2 matches at 13 bases. The CDR3 covers 16 residues. V gave up 10 bases and J gave up 6 bases; unmatched junction bases: 12. Per the germline V gene, CDR1 is WSHSY and CDR2 is SAAADI. The CDR3 protein is CATATSGRAVTNEQFF. DNA for the CDR3: TGCGCCACCGCTACTAGCGGGAGGGCCGTGACCAATGAGCAGTTCTTC.

As DNA, the CDR3 is TGTGCCAGCAGCCTGACAGGGTGGGGGGGCTACGAGCAGTACTTC. Protein sequence: CASSLTGWGGYEQYF. This chain uses TRBV5-6 with TRBJ2-7; D assignment may be TRBD1 or TRBD2 (7 bases each). There are 15 residues in the CDR3. Trimming took 4 bases from V and 3 from J, leaving 17 bases between them. The germline V gene has CDR1 SGHDT and CDR2 YYEEEE.

This clone was seen only a few times. The chain joins TRBV7-2 to TRBJ2-7; D gene uncertain. Germline CDR1 is SGHTA and CDR2 is FQGNSA. V gave up 0 bases and J gave up 5 bases, with 5 bases separating them. CDR3 length equals 12 residues. The CDR3 coding sequence is TGTGCCAGCAGCTTAGCTTTCGACGAGCAGTACTTC. This encodes CASSLAFDEQYF.

The chain uses TRBV6-5 and TRBJ1-2; D gene unclear. The V end lost 6 bases, the J end lost 0 bases, and 5 bases lay between the germline ends. This CDR3 is built from 12 residues. CDR1 and CDR2 from the germline V gene are MNHEY and SVGAGI. CDR3 loop: CASRVANYGYTF. The CDR3 DNA sequence: TGTGCCAGCAGGGTAGCTAACTATGGCTACACCTTC.

This chain joins TRBV19 and TRBJ1-5, with D possibly being TRBD1 (6 bases). The V gene lost 5 bases and the J gene lost 2 bases, with 13 bases spanning the gap. Germline V gene lookup returns CDR1 LNHDA and CDR2 SQIVND (reference sequence). This CDR3 comprises 15 residues. The CDR3 loop reads CASSAGAGGNQPQHF. The CDR3 DNA follows: TGTGCCAGTAGTGCGGGGGCGGGGGGCAATCAGCCCCAGCATTTT.

This clone was counted only a few times. The gene calls are TRBV30 and TRBJ2-3; 12 nucleotides line up with TRBD2. Trimming cost V 5 bases and J 5 bases; bases outside gene matches: 2. CDR1 and CDR2 from the germline V gene are GTSNPN and SVGIG (reference sequence). The CDR3 has 13 residues. The CDR3 DNA is TGTGCCTGGGGACTAGCGGGGCTAGATACGCAGTATTTT. It codes for CAWGLAGLDTQYF.

This chain joins TRBV29-1 and TRBJ2-2, with 8 nucleotides matching TRBD2. The V segment lost 7 bases and the J segment 4 bases; nucleotides outside the gene matches: 11. The CDR3 is 15 residues long. Per the germline V gene, CDR1 is SQVTM and CDR2 is ANQGSEA. CDR3 in amino acids: CSAGILAGTTGELFF. The CDR3 DNA sequence: TGCAGCGCTGGCATCCTAGCGGGTACCACCGGGGAGCTGTTTTTT.

This clone occurred a few times. This chain links TRBV7-2 with TRBJ1-2, with a tentative D call TRBD1 (5 bases). Germline lookup yields CDR1 SGHTA and CDR2 FQGNSA. The V end was cut by 1 base, the J end by 8 bases, with 14 bases between. The CDR3 length is 14 residues. CDR3 DNA sequence: TGTGCCAGCAGCTTAGAGGCAGGGAGGGGCGGCTACACCTTC. Translated, it gives CASSLEAGRGGYTF.

The J gene is TRBJ2-2, the V gene TRBV30, with D unresolved. CDR3 length: 14 residues. Trimming left V 1 base short and J 1 base short, with 7 bases between. Germline loops: CDR1 GTSNPN, CDR2 SVGIG (reference sequence). CDR3 residues: CAWSATMNTGELFF. DNA of the CDR3: TGTGCCTGGAGTGCTACGATGAACACCGGGGAGCTGTTTTTT. Together with reference TRBV30 and TRBJ2-2, the CDR3 gives the full variable domain: SQTIHQWPATLVQPVGSPLSLECTVEGTSNPNLYWYRQAAGRGLQLLFYSVGIGQISSEVPQNLSASRPQDRQFILSSKKLLLSDSGFYLCAWSATMNTGELFFGEGSRLTVL.

The chain links TRBV30 to TRBJ1-1; no definite D call. Germline lookup yields CDR1 GTSNPN and CDR2 SVGIG (reference sequence). This CDR3 spans 12 amino acids. V was clipped by 2 bases and J by 3 bases, with 7 bases between them. In DNA, the CDR3 is TGTGCCTGGAGTTCCGGCTACACTGAAGCTTTCTTT. The encoded protein is CAWSSGYTEAFF.

The chain has TRBV9 and TRBJ2-1; 7 positions agree with TRBD2. The CDR3 consists of 16 residues. Trimming took 1 base from V and 2 from J; bases not matched to a gene: 6. Germline CDR1 SGDLS, CDR2 YYNGEE. CDR3: CASSVNARGAYNEQFF. DNA for the CDR3: TGTGCCAGCAGCGTAAACGCCCGGGGGGCCTACAATGAGCAGTTCTTC.

This clone showed up just once. J is TRBJ2-3 and V is TRBV9; the D gene is possibly TRBD2 (5 bases). The V gene's germline CDR1 is SGDLS and CDR2 YYNGEE. This CDR3 has 13 amino acids. The V and J ends lost 2 bases and 3 bases respectively, with 7 bases between them. The CDR3 spells CASSVRETDTQYF. The CDR3 DNA sequence: TGTGCCAGCAGCGTTAGGGAGACAGATACGCAGTATTTT.

The genes are TRBV29-1 and TRBJ2-7; no clear D gene. Trimming pared 4 bases from V and 0 bases from J, leaving 4 bases between. The CDR3 has 11 amino acids. CDR1 and CDR2 (germline): SQVTM, ANQGSEA. The CDR3 spells CSVGVSYEQYF. CDR3 in DNA: TGCAGCGTTGGGGTCTCCTACGAGCAGTACTTC.

This clone turned up a few times. J is TRBJ2-7 and V is TRBV5-4; D is possibly TRBD1 or TRBD2 (6 bases each). Trimming took 2 bases from V and 7 from J, leaving 13 bases between them. The CDR3 runs to 13 residues. CDR1 and CDR2 from the germline V gene are SGHNT and YYREEE (reference sequence). The CDR3 here is CASSLPGGGEQYF. Here the CDR3 DNA reads TGTGCCAGCAGCTTACCCGGGGGCGGGGAGCAGTACTTC. Complete variable domain (other parts from reference TRBV5-4 and TRBJ2-7): ETGVTQSPTHLIKTRGQQVTLRCSSQSGHNTVSWYQQALGQGPQFIFQYYREEENGRGNFPPRFSGLQFPNYSSELNVNALELDDSALYLCASSLPGGGEQYFGPGTRLTVT.

This sequence joins TRBV30 and TRBJ1-5, with 7 bases aligning to TRBD1. V lost 5 bases to trimming and J lost 5 bases; unmatched junction nucleotides: 6. The CDR3 spans 13 residues. The germline CDR1 and CDR2 sequences are GTSNPN and SVGIG (reference sequence). In DNA, the CDR3 is TGTGCCTGGGGATCAGGGGGGGATCAGCCCCAGCATTTT. Its protein is CAWGSGGDQPQHF.

The V gene is TRBV5-1, the J gene TRBJ2-1; 9 bases agree with TRBD1. J lost 8 bases, V lost 4 bases, and 4 bases had no gene match. The germline gives CDR1 SGHRS, CDR2 YFSETQ. The CDR3 has 13 amino acids. The DNA of the CDR3 is TGCGCCAGCAGCAAACAGGGGGCGTATGAGCAGTTCTTC. This encodes CASSKQGAYEQFF.

This chain links TRBV7-2 with TRBJ1-5; D unresolved. Germline CDR1 reads SGHTA; CDR2 reads FQGNSA. The CDR3 length is 16 residues. The V end was cut by 3 bases, the J end by 4 bases, with 16 bases between. The CDR3 DNA reads TGTGCCAGCAGCTTGGGAGGAGCGGGCAGGAATCAGCCCCAGCATTTT. Translating gives CASSLGGAGRNQPQHF.

The chain employs TRBV27 and TRBJ1-5; TRBD1 matches at 9 bases. This CDR3 spans 14 amino acids. From germline, CDR1 is MNHEY and CDR2 SMNVEV (reference sequence). J was trimmed by 6 bases and V by 6 bases; bases with no gene match: 6. CDR3 loop: CASRPQGAGQPQHF. CDR3 nucleotide sequence: TGTGCCAGCAGGCCACAGGGGGCCGGTCAGCCCCAGCATTTT.

The chain has TRBV29-1 and TRBJ2-1; D may match TRBD1 or TRBD2 (5 bases each). The V gene's germline CDR1 is SQVTM and CDR2 ANQGSEA. CDR3 size: 13 residues. The V gene lost 3 bases and the J gene lost 9 bases, with 15 bases spanning the gap. This CDR3 reads CSVERVRAGEQFF. The CDR3 region has the DNA TGCAGCGTTGAGAGGGTCAGGGCTGGTGAGCAGTTCTTC.

This clone was seen a few times. This rearrangement joins TRBV9 to TRBJ2-6; D is uncertain. The CDR3 has 15 amino acids. Germline V CDR1 and CDR2: SGDLS, YYNGEE. With 1 base removed from V and 0 bases from J, the gap between germline ends came to 5 bases. Written as DNA, the CDR3 is TGTGCCAGCAGCGTAATCGACTCTGGGGCCAACGTCCTGACTTTC. As protein: CASSVIDSGANVLTF.

This clone has more than one count but fewer than ten. The chain joins TRBV7-9 to TRBJ2-1; 7 bases map to TRBD2. Trimming cost V 6 bases and J 4 bases; bases outside gene matches: 9. CDR1 is SEHNR, CDR2 FQNEAQ, per germline (reference sequence). CDR3 size: 15 residues. The CDR3 region has the DNA TGTGCCAGCAGTCCGATCGAGCGGGGTTACAATGAGCAGTTCTTC. Amino acids: CASSPIERGYNEQFF.

The CDR3 DNA reads TGTGCCTGGAGCGCTTTCAGGGTTGAAGCTTTCTTT. Its protein is CAWSAFRVEAFF. The chain couples TRBV30 to TRBJ1-1, with D perhaps matching TRBD1 (5 bases). CDR3 length: 12 residues. Germline V gene sequence: CDR1 GTSNPN, CDR2 SVGIG (reference sequence). Trimming removed 3 bases at V and 7 bases at J, with 12 bases between.